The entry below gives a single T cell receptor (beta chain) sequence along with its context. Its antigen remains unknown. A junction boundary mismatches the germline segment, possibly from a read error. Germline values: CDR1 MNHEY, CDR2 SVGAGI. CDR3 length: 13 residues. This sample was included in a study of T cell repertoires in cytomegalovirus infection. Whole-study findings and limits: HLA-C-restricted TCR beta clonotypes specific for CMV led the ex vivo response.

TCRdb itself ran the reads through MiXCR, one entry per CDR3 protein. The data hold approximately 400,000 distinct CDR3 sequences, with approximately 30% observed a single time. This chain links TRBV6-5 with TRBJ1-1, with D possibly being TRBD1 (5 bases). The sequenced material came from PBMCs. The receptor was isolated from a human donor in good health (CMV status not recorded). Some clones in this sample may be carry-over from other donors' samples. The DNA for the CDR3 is TGTGCCAGCAGTTACAAAGGGGCCAGTGAATCTTTCTTT. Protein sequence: CASSYKGASESFF.